This TCR beta chain was recorded in a study of blood T cell repertoires in COVID-19. Study overall: The study drew acute and convalescent COVID-19 samples from the United States, Italy and Spain.

This CDR3 spans 14 amino acids. Trimming took 9 bases from V and 9 from J; bases not matched to a gene: 11. Germline V gene data show CDR1 as ENHRY and CDR2 as SYGVKD. In the original processing: Reference gene primer amplification gave estimated nucleated cell counts. Here immunoSEQ multiplex PCR was the method, and the copy in TCRdb shows in-frame clones only, minus some. For V, J and clone size, that table is used; D and trimming come from the DNA. In the table there are tens of thousands of clones, 90% of which are singletons. Specimen: peripheral blood. The clonotype was recovered from a man in his forties or fifties with acute or convalescent COVID-19. The chain recombines TRBV10-3 with TRBJ2-1, with 10 bases lining up with TRBD2. The CDR3: CAIASGGERGEQFF. CDR3 DNA: TGTGCCATAGCTAGCGGGGGCGAGCGAGGTGAGCAGTTCTTC.